The clone carrying this T cell receptor (beta chain) was seen more than once but under ten times. Its target is unknown. This record comes from a study of beta chain features in type 1 diabetes. Findings of the study overall: In every one of the four CD4+ subsets, TCRB CDR3s were moderately but significantly shorter in Type 1 diabetes patients. Patients and controls would be equally affected if PCR favored shorter templates.

The entirety of the isolated RNA underwent reverse transcription, so expressed TCRB transcripts were sequenced. Repertoires were generated with immunoSEQ multiplex PCR, while TCRdb's copy carries only in-frame clones and drops some. The sample includes 200,000 to 250,000 clones, about a tenth seen only once; the top ten take 1% to 1.5%. By way of CD45RO/CCR7/CD25/CD127/CD95/CD27, the CD4+ regulatory, stem cell-like memory, central memory and naive cells were sorted. The CDR3 is made up of 16 amino acids. After removal of 1 base from V and 2 bases from J, the junction contained 6 bases not matched to a gene. Germline CDR1 and CDR2: SGHRS and YFSETQ.

The gene calls are TRBV5-1 and TRBJ2-3; 8 bases are a match to TRBD2. The specimen was central memory CD4+ T cells from blood. This receptor was identified in a young man in good health. The CDR3 reads CASSLMGSGTTDTQYF. As DNA, the CDR3 is TGCGCCAGCAGCTTGATGGGTAGCGGGACCACAGATACGCAGTATTTT.